What follows describes a single TCR beta chain. This specimen comes from a study of T cell changes during pregnancy in multiple sclerosis. V shed 4 bases and J 4 bases; nucleotides not matched to a gene: 3. Germline V gives CDR1 LNHDA, CDR2 SQIVND (reference sequence). The CDR3 totals 13 residues. TCRdb keeps only in-frame clones here, not all; method: immunoSEQ multiplex PCR. The sample holds approximately 68,000 clones, approximately 89% seen once. The sample consisted of peripheral blood, taken in the second trimester of pregnancy. The chain couples TRBV19 to TRBJ2-5, with TRBD1 identical over 7 bases. This receptor was obtained from a female donor with multiple sclerosis, enrolled in a pregnancy study. The CDR3: CASSKQGRETQYF. CDR3 DNA sequence: TGTGCCAGTAGTAAACAGGGGAGAGAGACCCAGTACTTC.